Following are 7 T cell receptor beta chains from one sample sequenced in a study of T cells expressing NK-cell markers. TCRdb reprocessed the 5' RACE reads and keeps a single row for each CDR3 protein, giving no DNA. Its clone listing holds 500,000 to 600,000 distinct CDR3 sequences. The sequenced material came from blood T cells: a sorted CD56 or NKG2C T cell subset, CD4+ or CD8+ T cells, or bulk PBMC T cells (not recorded which). Source of these receptors: a man aged 18 to 35 in good health.

J is TRBJ2-1 and V is TRBV20-1; the D gene TCRdb calls, TRBD1, cannot be checked with no DNA. Germline V gene sequence: CDR1 DFQATT, CDR2 SNEGSKA (reference sequence). The CDR3 extends over 14 amino acids. This CDR3 reads CSAGPPTGYNEQFF.

The chain is built from TRBV24-1 and TRBJ2-3. Per the germline V gene, CDR1 is KGHDR and CDR2 is SFDVKD. CDR3 length: 16 residues. This CDR3 reads CATSDLQTASTDTQYF.

This chain joins TRBV12-3 or TRBV12-4 and TRBJ2-5; TCRdb reports TRBD1, a call that lacks DNA to check it against. There are 16 residues in the CDR3. The CDR3 region is CASRILRDRGQETQYF.

The V gene is TRBV20-1, the J gene TRBJ1-2; the D gene TCRdb calls, TRBD1, cannot be checked with no DNA. The V gene's germline CDR1 is DFQATT and CDR2 SNEGSKA (reference sequence). This CDR3 region has 13 residues. The CDR3 reads CSARDPGGYGYTF.

The chain links TRBV12-3 or TRBV12-4 to TRBJ2-1; the TCRdb call, TRBD1, lacks DNA for checking. CDR3 length: 15 residues. The CDR3 loop reads CASSLSGQGDSEQFF.

CDR3 residues: CASSLIFLEYEKLFF. V usage is TRBV7-7 and J usage is TRBJ1-4. There are 15 residues in the CDR3. CDR1 is SSHAT and CDR2 is FNYEAQ in the germline V gene (reference sequence).

The V and J genes are TRBV20-1 and TRBJ2-5; there is no DNA to check the TCRdb D call of TRBD2. The CDR3 is made up of 15 amino acids. Germline values: CDR1 DFQATT, CDR2 SNEGSKA (reference sequence). The CDR3 region is CSARGRTSLQETQYF.